This TCR beta chain is drawn from a study of CD8 T cells in ankylosing spondylitis. CDR1 and CDR2 from the germline V gene are SGHRS and YFSETQ. The V gene lost 3 bases and the J gene lost 1 base, with 10 bases spanning the gap. This CDR3 has 14 residues. This clonotype came up a few times. TCRdb reanalysed the 5' RACE reads using MiXCR and keeps one entry per CDR3 protein. The sample has 150,000 to 200,000 distinct CDR3 sequences; 25% to 35% are singletons. The receptor's source is a male donor with ankylosing spondylitis. The rearrangement uses TRBV5-1 and TRBJ1-1; D is possibly TRBD1 (6 bases). The sample consisted of synovial fluid, either unsorted or a sorted T cell fraction (not recorded which). CDR3 in amino acids: CASSSRTENTEAFF. In DNA, the CDR3 is TGCGCCAGCAGCTCGCGGACAGAGAACACTGAAGCTTTCTTT. Combining the CDR3 with reference TRBV5-1 and TRBJ1-1 gives the whole variable domain KAGVTQTPRYLIKTRGQQVTLSCSPISGHRSVSWYQQTPGQGLQFLFEYFSETQRNKGNFPGRFSGRQFSNSRSEMNVSTLELGDSALYLCASSSRTENTEAFFGQGTRLTVV.